Each of the 2 T cell receptor beta chains below was sequenced from the same sample in a study of blood T cell repertoires in COVID-19. Generated by immunoSEQ multiplex PCR, the TCRdb table keeps only in-frame clones and is missing some. Altogether 110,000 to 150,000 clones are present, approximately 90% being singletons, with the ten largest covering approximately 4.2%. The sequencing sample was made of peripheral blood. Source of these receptors: a woman between 40 and 50 years old with acute or convalescent COVID-19.

V gene TRBV13 combines with J gene TRBJ2-1; 11 positions match TRBD2. CDR1 and CDR2 (germline): PRHDT, FYEKMQ (reference sequence). V dropped 5 bases and J dropped 5; count of bases not matched to a gene: 11. The CDR3 totals 17 residues. DNA of the CDR3: TGTGCCAGCAGCCAAATCGGGTCGGGACTAGCGGACAATGAGCAGTTCTTC. It encodes CASSQIGSGLADNEQFF. Together with reference TRBV13 and TRBJ2-1, the CDR3 gives the full variable domain: AAGVIQSPRHLIKEKRETATLKCYPIPRHDTVYWYQQGPGQDPQFLISFYEKMQSDKGSIPDRFSAQQFSDYHSELNMSSLELGDSALYFCASSQIGSGLADNEQFFGPGTRLTVL.

The J gene is TRBJ2-5, the V gene TRBV7-8; D call uncertain. V was shortened by 5 bases and J by 5 bases, with 12 bases between the two germline ends. Per germline, CDR1 SGHVS and CDR2 FQNEAQ. The CDR3 totals 13 residues. The DNA for the CDR3 is TGTGCCAGCAGCCGATTTTTATTGGAGACCCAGTACTTC. This codes for CASSRFLLETQYF.